This T cell receptor beta chain was sequenced for a study of beta chain features in type 1 diabetes. Study-wide results and caveats: Type 1 diabetes patients had TCRB CDR3s that were shorter (moderately but significantly so) in all four CD4+ subsets. Cells with high TCR expression could be over-represented by cDNA sequencing.

This clone was seen more than once but under ten times. Its cognate antigen is unknown. Other DNA sequences in the sample encode the same CDR3. A CD45RO/CCR7/CD25/CD127/CD95/CD27 panel sorted naive, central memory, regulatory and stem cell-like memory CD4+ cells. Expressed TCRB transcripts were sequenced, since all the RNA that had been isolated was reverse transcribed. Generated by immunoSEQ multiplex PCR, the TCRdb table keeps only in-frame clones and is missing some. Here the sample spans 300,000 to 400,000 clones, about a tenth being singletons. The CDR3 runs to 16 residues. V shed 3 bases, J shed 2 bases, and the junction held 6 bases outside the gene matches. Per the germline V gene, CDR1 is MNHEY and CDR2 is SMNVEV (reference sequence).

This receptor was taken from a man aged 25-45 years with type 1 diabetes. The chain links TRBV27 to TRBJ1-5; TRBD1 aligns across 8 bases. Sequenced sample: central memory CD4+ T cells from blood. CDR3 coding DNA: TGTGCCAGCAGTTTGGGTACAGGGGGGGGCAATCAGCCCCAGCATTTT. This codes for CASSLGTGGGNQPQHF.